The TCR beta chain under discussion was sequenced for a study of blood T cells in healthy people across ages. A second PCR of 7 to 11 cycles used a sample-barcoded 5' primer and a J-beta primer mix. Samples each returned at least 3 million CDR3-containing paired-end reads. TCRdb itself ran the 5' RACE reads through MiXCR, one entry per CDR3 protein. This sample carries about 1.8 million distinct CDR3 sequences, around half of them seen once, and the ten largest clones take approximately 2%. Whenever a sample was processed, at least 7 million PBMCs were isolated. Overall study findings and caveats: More naive CD4+ cells and higher diversity were found in long-lived than in aged donors. Naive T cell percentage by flow cytometry tracked strongly with beta diversity.

This clonotype occurred a few times. Its antigen is unknown. The clonotype was recovered from a woman in her forties in good health. The specimen was blood.

CDR3 protein: CASSLGAARSGANVLTF. The CDR3 bases are TGTGCCAGCAGCTTAGGTGCGGCCCGCTCTGGGGCCAACGTCCTGACTTTC. The V gene is TRBV7-2, the J gene TRBJ2-6; D unclear. The CDR3 has 17 amino acids. CDR1 SGHTA and CDR2 FQGNSA come from the germline V gene. Deletions cut 1 base from V and 0 bases from J, with 10 bases between.